These T cell receptor beta chains were read from a single sample in a study of cytomegalovirus exposure and HLA in healthy donors. Measured with immunoSEQ multiplex PCR; TCRdb has only the in-frame clones, and not every one. Here the sample spans around 94,000 clones, roughly 80% being singletons. The specimen was PBMCs. Every receptor here comes from a human donor in good health. Both conserved end residues are part of each CDR3. Each record gives: J gene, clone size, D gene, V gene, CDR3 DNA, CDR3 protein. D genes are given only for firm matches. Clone sizes are given selectively: once, few, many, or a class where the clone is expanded.

TRBJ1-4,.,.,TRBV15,TGTGCCACCAGCAGAGATGGGCAGGGCGGGGAACTGTTTTTT,CATSRDGQGGELFF
TRBJ2-7,.,TRBD1,TRBV7-8,TGTGCCAGCAGCCGTCGCCGGGACAGGGGTTACGAGCAGTACTTC,CASSRRRDRGYEQYF
TRBJ1-1,few,.,TRBV11-1,TGTGCCAGCAGCTTTCCGAGCGGGGGGGCTGAAGCTTTCTTT,CASSFPSGGAEAFF
TRBJ2-7,few,.,TRBV27,TGTGCCAGCAGATCACTCCTTGCGGGGGAGCAGTACTTC,CASRSLLAGEQYF
TRBJ1-4,few,.,TRBV28,TGTGCCAGCAGTTTTACGAGTGAACTGTTTTTT,CASSFTSELFF
TRBJ2-5,.,TRBD1,TRBV5-1,TGCGCCAGCAGCCCCGGGACAGGGGGCGAGACCCAGTACTTC,CASSPGTGGETQYF
TRBJ1-5,.,.,TRBV6-6,TGTGCCAGCAGTCGAGCGGACGGTAATCAGCCCCAGCATTTT,CASSRADGNQPQHF
TRBJ1-4,.,.,TRBV6-5,TGTGCCAGCAGACAATCCGGACAGCGCGGTGAAAAACTGTTTTTT,CASRQSGQRGEKLFF
TRBJ1-5,few,.,TRBV18,TGTGCCAGCTCCCCCGACTCCGATCAGCCCCAGCATTTT,CASSPDSDQPQHF
TRBJ1-6,.,.,TRBV15,TGTGCCACCAGCAGAGATTACCGGGGGTCACCCCTCCACTTT,CATSRDYRGSPLHF
TRBJ2-1,.,.,TRBV29-1,TGCAGCGTTGAAGCCAGGACAGTCTACAATGAGCAGTTCTTC,CSVEARTVYNEQFF
TRBJ1-1,.,.,TRBV11-2,TGTGCCAGCAGCTTAGTGGGGGGGAAAGCTTTCTTT,CASSLVGGKAFF
TRBJ2-3,.,TRBD2,TRBV7-9,TGTGCCAGCAGCTTCGGGACTAGCGGGCTTCCTAGCACAGATACGCAGTATTTT,CASSFGTSGLPSTDTQYF
TRBJ2-7,.,TRBD1,TRBV28,TGTGCCAGCAGTACGGGACAGGGGATCGAGCAGTACTTC,CASSTGQGIEQYF
TRBJ1-4,.,.,TRBV28,TGTGCCAGCAGTTTATTACAGGGTGGACTGTTTTTT,CASSLLQGGLFF
TRBJ1-6,.,.,TRBV13,TGTGCCAGCAGCTTCAGGAGGTTTAATTCACCCCTCCACTTT,CASSFRRFNSPLHF
TRBJ2-3,.,.,TRBV5-4,TGTGCCAGCAGCGTAACTATAGGTACGCAGTATTTT,CASSVTIGTQYF
TRBJ1-5,.,.,TRBV5-8,TGTGCCATGAGCTCAGGGATTTATCAGCCCCAGCATTTT,CAMSSGIYQPQHF
TRBJ2-1,.,.,TRBV2,TGTGCCAGCAGTGAAATCGTAGGGAGTGAGCAGTTCTTC,CASSEIVGSEQFF
TRBJ2-5,.,.,TRBV6-5,TGTGCCAGCAGCCGCTTACAGGGCCCCCAAGAGACCCAGTACTTC,CASSRLQGPQETQYF
TRBJ2-2,.,.,TRBV4-1,TGCGCCAGCAGCCAGGTAGTGCGCTCCCTGACCGGGGAGCTGTTTTTT,CASSQVVRSLTGELFF
TRBJ2-1,.,TRBD2,TRBV7-6,TGTGCCAGCAGCTTAGGGACTAGCAATGAGCAGTTCTTC,CASSLGTSNEQFF
TRBJ1-1,.,.,TRBV9,TGTGCCAGCAGCGTAACGGTAAACACTGAAGCTTTCTTT,CASSVTVNTEAFF
TRBJ1-3,.,.,TRBV7-2,TGTGCCAGCAGCTTCGGACAGACTGGAAACACCATATATTTT,CASSFGQTGNTIYF
TRBJ2-7,.,.,TRBV28,TGTGCCAGCAACCCGACGAGGACAGAGTACGAGCAGTACTTC,CASNPTRTEYEQYF
TRBJ2-2,.,.,TRBV7-2,TGTGCCAGCAGCTCCCAAGAGGCCCGCACCGGGGAGCTGTTTTTT,CASSSQEARTGELFF
TRBJ1-6,.,.,TRBV27,TGTGCCAGCAGGGGACACGGGAATTCACCCCTCCACTTT,CASRGHGNSPLHF
TRBJ1-4,.,.,TRBV7-6,TGTGCCAGCAGCTTAGAGGAGAGGGTAAATGAAAAACTGTTTTTT,CASSLEERVNEKLFF
TRBJ2-5,.,TRBD1,TRBV5-1,TGCGCCAGCGATCCTTCGGGACAGGGAGAGACCCAGTACTTC,CASDPSGQGETQYF
TRBJ1-2,.,.,TRBV13,TGTGCCAGCAGCTTAGTAGGGGACTATGGCTACACCTTC,CASSLVGDYGYTF
TRBJ1-5,few,.,TRBV6-5,TGTGCCAGCAGTCGGCTGGTAGCTTGCAATCAGCCCCAGCATTTT,CASSRLVACNQPQHF
TRBJ2-7,.,.,TRBV9,TGTGCCAGCAGCCTCCGTCCGAGCGATTACGAGCAGTACTTC,CASSLRPSDYEQYF
TRBJ1-2,.,TRBD1,TRBV7-6,TGTGCCAGCAGCAGGGGGCAGGGCGGGTACTATGGCTACACCTTC,CASSRGQGGYYGYTF
TRBJ2-3,.,TRBD2,TRBV7-3,TGTGCCAGCAGCTTAGAGACTAGCGGGAGGGCCCGGAGGTATTTT,CASSLETSGRARRYF
TRBJ1-2,.,.,TRBV5-4,TGTGCCAGCAGCGTCGGTCGTGCCGGGATCCTTAACTATGGCTACACCTTC,CASSVGRAGILNYGYTF
TRBJ1-1,few,.,TRBV6-1,TGTGCCAGCAGTGAACACCTTATGAGGAACACTGAAGCTTTCTTT,CASSEHLMRNTEAFF
TRBJ1-5,once,TRBD1,TRBV5-6,TGTGCCAGCAGCTCCGGGACAGGGGTTGGTCAGCCCCAGCATTTT,CASSSGTGVGQPQHF
TRBJ2-3,once,TRBD2,TRBV27,TGTGCCAGCAGTCCCCTCGGACTAGCGGGAGGGCCCCCAGATACGCAGTATTTT,CASSPLGLAGGPPDTQYF
TRBJ1-1,.,.,TRBV18,TGTGCCAGCTCACCGCGAACCGGGAACACTGAAGCTTTCTTT,CASSPRTGNTEAFF
TRBJ2-1,.,.,TRBV7-3,TGTGCCAGCAGCCCTGGCGGCACCTCCTACAATGAGCAGTTCTTC,CASSPGGTSYNEQFF
TRBJ2-7,.,.,TRBV7-2,TGTGCCAGCAGCCCAAGGGGACTGACCCATGGGGAGCAGTACTTC,CASSPRGLTHGEQYF
TRBJ2-2,.,.,TRBV28,TGTGCCAGCAGCCTGGGGGGGCGGGAGCTGTTTTTT,CASSLGGRELFF
TRBJ2-7,.,.,TRBV30,TGTGCCTGCTTAAAGAGCTCCTACGAGCAGTACTTC,CACLKSSYEQYF
TRBJ1-2,.,.,TRBV5-1,TGCGCCAGCAGAGAGGCAGGGTTGCATGGCTACACCTTC,CASREAGLHGYTF
TRBJ2-5,.,.,TRBV12-5,TGTGCTAGTGGTTTGGTACCAGGTGAGACCCAGTACTTC,CASGLVPGETQYF
TRBJ2-1,.,TRBD2,TRBV7-2,TGTGCCAGCAGCGACTCTAGCGGGAGGGCAACGGCTGAGCAGTTCTTC,CASSDSSGRATAEQFF
TRBJ2-7,.,TRBD1,TRBV2,TGTGCCAAGGACAGGCTGGACTCCTACGAGCAGTACTTC,CAKDRLDSYEQYF
TRBJ1-1,.,.,TRBV5-6,TGTGCCAGCAGCTCATACACAGTTACTGAAGCTTTCTTT,CASSSYTVTEAFF
TRBJ2-6,.,TRBD1,TRBV18,TGTGCCAGCTCACCGGAGAGGAGGACAGGGGGGTTTGGGGCCAACGTCCTGACTTTC,CASSPERRTGGFGANVLTF
TRBJ1-5,.,.,TRBV19,TGTGCCAGTAGTACACAACAGAGCAATCAGCCCCAGCATTTT,CASSTQQSNQPQHF
TRBJ1-5,.,TRBD1,TRBV5-5,TGTGCCAGCAGCGGGGGACAGGGGAGTCAGCCCCAGCATTTT,CASSGGQGSQPQHF
TRBJ2-3,.,.,TRBV21-1,TGTGCCAGCAGCAGCGCTAGAGCCCCCACAGATACGCAGTATTTT,CASSSARAPTDTQYF
TRBJ2-7,.,.,TRBV7-2,TGTGCCAGCAGCCCCGTCTCAGGGTCCTACGAGCAGTACTTC,CASSPVSGSYEQYF
TRBJ2-6,.,TRBD1,TRBV29-1,TGCAGCGTGAGAGCGGGACAGGGAAACTCTGGGGCCAACGTCCTGACTTTC,CSVRAGQGNSGANVLTF
TRBJ1-4,.,TRBD1,TRBV6-5,TGTGCCAGCAGCAGACAGGGATGGAGCGAAAAACTGTTTTTT,CASSRQGWSEKLFF
TRBJ2-4,.,TRBD2,TRBV27,TGTGCCAGCAGCCAACGGGGGGGCGTGGGGCCAACCCCGTACTTC,CASSQRGGVGPTPYF
TRBJ1-1,few,.,TRBV5-1,TGCGCCAGCAGGTTGGACAGTATGAACACTGAAGCTTTCTTT,CASRLDSMNTEAFF